This T cell receptor beta chain emerged from a study of PD-L1 blockade in urothelial cancer. Study information: Male sex and bladder-origin urothelial cancer characterized about 90% of the roughly 30 patients. Once treatment had started, blood was analyzed at 3 weeks (second dose) and again at 6 weeks. Reported median T cell count for blood samples was around 150,000.

Time point here: peripheral blood 6 weeks after treatment start. Method: immunoSEQ multiplex PCR; TCRdb's copy keeps in-frame clones and lacks some. The sample holds 45,000 to 60,000 clones, approximately 90% seen once. The study, taken as a whole, reports: Below-median TCR clonality that was measured in pretreatment blood predicted better survival.

Of note for this clone: The antigen remains unidentified. The sample contains more than one DNA sequence encoding this CDR3.

This TCR was sampled from a man aged 55 to 70 with urothelial cancer. This specimen consisted of PBMCs, obtained around atezolizumab (anti-PD-L1) treatment.

The CDR3 DNA follows: TGTGCCAGCAGTTACTCCGGGGGGAACTATGGCTACACCTTC. Protein product: CASSYSGGNYGYTF. The gene calls are TRBV6-5 and TRBJ1-2; D perhaps matches TRBD1 (5 bases). Germline CDR1 reads MNHEY; CDR2 reads SVGAGI. Trimming shortened V by 0 bases and J by 2 bases, and 7 bases separated the two germline ends. The CDR3 is made up of 14 amino acids.